Described below is a single TCR beta chain sequence and its context. This sample was included in a study of blood T cell repertoires in COVID-19. Clones were read by immunoSEQ multiplex PCR, and TCRdb kept only the in-frame ones, dropping some. The sample lists about 330,000 clones, approximately 89% occurring once. Germline V gives CDR1 SGHTA, CDR2 FQGTGA. J was trimmed by 11 bases and V by 4 bases; bases with no gene match: 10. The CDR3 contains 16 residues. The TCR originated in a man aged 30-40 years who had recovered from COVID-19. The source material was PBMCs or T cells enriched from blood (not recorded which). V gene TRBV7-3 combines with J gene TRBJ2-1; 14 bases map to TRBD2. Written as DNA, the CDR3 is TGTGCCAGCAGCTCGCCCGCCGGGACTAGCGGGGGCCAGCAGTTCTTC. Translation gives CASSSPAGTSGGQQFF.